This TCR beta chain appears in the sequencing data of a study of blood T cell repertoires in COVID-19. In the original workflow: Reference gene primer amplification in the assay estimated nucleated cell counts. The assay was immunoSEQ multiplex PCR, and TCRdb's table has in-frame clones only and misses some. The D gene and trimming were derived from the DNA, and the V and J assignments and clone size from that table. This table has 150,000 or so clones, around 85% appearing once. CDR3 size: 14 residues. The V gene end was trimmed by 0 bases and the J gene end by 6 bases; junction bases not matched to a gene: 1. Germline V lookup: CDR1 LNHNV, CDR2 YYDKDF (reference sequence).

This TCR was recovered from a woman aged 55-69 years with acute or convalescent COVID-19. The sample taken for sequencing was peripheral blood. The V call is TRBV15, the J call TRBJ2-2, with 7 bases matching TRBD2. This chain's CDR3 is CATSRDGGAGELFF. CDR3 sequence (DNA): TGTGCCACCAGCAGAGATGGGGGGGCCGGGGAGCTGTTTTTT.